The 27 T cell receptor beta chains below were found in one sample sequenced in a study of cytomegalovirus exposure and HLA in healthy donors. The PCR ran on 60 Vbeta and 13 Jbeta primers. The protocol was immunoSEQ multiplex PCR, while the TCRdb copy is restricted to in-frame clones and leaves out a portion. Of about 200,000 clones listed, 55% to 75% are singletons. Sequencing was done on a sample of PBMCs. These TCRs come from a man in his forties or fifties in good health and CMV-seropositive.

This clone was seen just once. This chain links TRBV10-1 with TRBJ2-2; perhaps TRBD1 as D (6 bases). The germline V gene encodes CDR1 WNHNN and CDR2 SYGVQD (reference sequence). The V and J ends lost 8 bases and 6 bases respectively, with 13 bases between them. This CDR3 contains 13 residues. For the CDR3, the DNA is TGCGCCAGCGCGGCAGGGGCTGCCGGGGAGCTGTTTTTT. As protein: CASAAGAAGELFF.

This clone was seen a handful of times. V usage is TRBV19 and J usage is TRBJ1-2, with 7 bases that match TRBD1. Per germline, CDR1 LNHDA and CDR2 SQIVND (reference sequence). V was clipped by 10 bases and J by 3 bases; unmatched bases: 11. The CDR3 extends over 14 amino acids. CDR3 loop: CAIEPRGKDYGYTF. DNA for the CDR3: TGTGCCATAGAACCCAGGGGGAAGGACTATGGCTACACCTTC.

This clone was counted a few times. This sequence joins TRBV5-1 and TRBJ2-1; D may be TRBD1 (7 bases). CDR3 length: 15 amino acids. V was cut by 4 bases and J by 8 bases, with 19 bases left in between. Germline V gene lookup returns CDR1 SGHRS and CDR2 YFSETQ. The CDR3: CASSQGGTALYEQFF. The DNA of the CDR3 is TGCGCCAGCAGCCAGGGCGGGACAGCATTATATGAGCAGTTCTTC.

The V call is TRBV10-3, the J call TRBJ1-3; D may be TRBD1 (5 bases). The ends were cut back, 0 bases at V and 1 base at J, with 13 bases in the middle. CDR1 is ENHRY and CDR2 is SYGVKD in the germline V gene. The CDR3 has 17 residues. The CDR3 DNA follows: TGTGCCATCAGTGAGTCTTACAGGCCATCATCTGGAAACACCATATATTTT. Protein sequence: CAISESYRPSSGNTIYF.

This clone appeared once. This chain connects TRBV10-1 to TRBJ2-2, with 11 bases matching TRBD2. Germline values: CDR1 WNHNN, CDR2 SYGVQD (reference sequence). The CDR3 is 14 residues long. V was pared by 6 bases and J by 6 bases, with 3 bases of the junction left unmatched. CDR3 bases: TGCGCCAGCAGGCCGGGACTAGCGGCCGGGGAGCTGTTTTTT. Its translation: CASRPGLAAGELFF.

This chain links TRBV4-1 with TRBJ1-2, with D perhaps TRBD1 (5 bases). CDR3 length equals 16 residues. Between the trimmed V and J ends, which lost 2 bases and 4 bases, there was a span of 17 bases. The V gene's germline CDR1 is MGHRA and CDR2 YSYEKL. CDR3 sequence reads: CASSQRVGEAGYGYTF. The CDR3 bases are TGCGCCAGCAGCCAACGTGTGGGGGAGGCCGGCTATGGCTACACCTTC.

The chain combines TRBV6-1 with TRBJ1-3, with D uncertain. The ends were cut back, 4 bases at V and 3 bases at J, with 7 bases in the middle. CDR3 size: 13 residues. Germline loops: CDR1 MNHNS, CDR2 SASEGT. The CDR3 here is CASSAIFGNTIYF. The CDR3 nucleotides are TGTGCCAGCAGTGCCATTTTTGGAAACACCATATATTTT.

The chain joins TRBV7-9 to TRBJ1-2; 7 positions match TRBD1. J was trimmed by 2 bases and V by 8 bases; bases with no gene match: 8. The CDR3 has 14 residues. Germline CDR1 and CDR2: SEHNR and FQNEAQ (reference sequence). CDR3 amino acids: CASPPTQGNYGYTF. In nucleotides, the CDR3 is TGTGCCAGCCCCCCCACACAGGGGAACTATGGCTACACCTTC.

This chain joins TRBV5-1 and TRBJ2-7; 10 nucleotides line up with TRBD1. The CDR3 spans 14 residues. CDR1 is SGHRS and CDR2 is YFSETQ in the germline V gene. Trimming took 4 bases from V and 4 from J; bases not matched to a gene: 5. CDR3 nucleotide sequence: TGCGCCAGCAGCCCGGGACAGGGGTATTACGAGCAGTACTTC. It yields the protein CASSPGQGYYEQYF.

The rearrangement links TRBV5-1 to TRBJ2-3; 9 bases line up with TRBD2. Losses at the gene ends were 0 bases for V and 2 bases for J; bases not matched to a gene: 4. Germline CDR1 and CDR2: SGHRS and YFSETQ. This CDR3 is built from 16 residues. The CDR3 nucleotides read TGCGCCAGCAGCTTGGGACTAGCGGTCCTCACAGATACGCAGTATTTT. Protein product: CASSLGLAVLTDTQYF.

This clone has a count of ten or more. V is TRBV7-8 and J is TRBJ1-2; 7 nucleotides agree with TRBD1. V shed 5 bases and J 3 bases; nucleotides not matched to a gene: 6. The germline V gene has CDR1 SGHVS and CDR2 FQNEAQ. The length of the CDR3 is 14 residues. The CDR3 DNA follows: TGTGCCAGCAGCCCTCGGGACAGACACTATGGCTACACCTTC. Translating gives CASSPRDRHYGYTF.

The gene calls are TRBV13 and TRBJ1-4; 8 bases fit TRBD1. After removal of 1 base from V and 6 bases from J, the junction contained 4 bases not matched to a gene. CDR3 length: 15 residues. CDR1 and CDR2 (germline): PRHDT, FYEKMQ (reference sequence). Written as DNA, the CDR3 is TGTGCCAGCAGCTTAGTGGGACAGGTCGATGAAAAACTGTTTTTT. Protein: CASSLVGQVDEKLFF. Supplemented by reference TRBV13 and TRBJ1-4, the full variable domain reads AAGVIQSPRHLIKEKRETATLKCYPIPRHDTVYWYQQGPGQDPQFLISFYEKMQSDKGSIPDRFSAQQFSDYHSELNMSSLELGDSALYFCASSLVGQVDEKLFFGSGTQLSVL.

The J gene is TRBJ2-7, the V gene TRBV4-3, with 10 bases identical to TRBD2. This CDR3 has 15 residues. With 0 bases clipped from V and 9 bases from J, the junction kept 8 bases outside the gene matches. Germline CDR1 is LGHNA and CDR2 is YSLEER. The CDR3 bases are TGCGCCAGCAGCCAAGATCGCCCTAGCGGGGGTGTGCAGTACTTC. Amino acids: CASSQDRPSGGVQYF.

V usage is TRBV7-8 and J usage is TRBJ2-3, with 11 positions matching TRBD1. V lost 6 bases and J lost 4; bases outside the gene matches: 9. There are 16 residues in the CDR3. Germline CDR1 and CDR2: SGHVS and FQNEAQ. The CDR3 region has the DNA TGTGCCAGCAGACTCGGGACAGGGGGTGGTTCAGATACGCAGTATTTT. This encodes CASRLGTGGGSDTQYF.

This clone has a single count. The J gene is TRBJ2-7, the V gene TRBV6-6; 10 bases are shared with TRBD1. V lost 5 bases and J lost 6; bases outside the gene matches: 10. The CDR3 spans 15 residues. CDR1 is MNHNY, CDR2 SVGAGI, per germline (reference sequence). The CDR3 protein is CASSALSGTGAEQYF. The CDR3, as DNA: TGTGCCAGCAGTGCACTATCCGGGACAGGGGCCGAGCAGTACTTC.

The genes are TRBV6-5 and TRBJ2-7; the D gene is possibly TRBD1 (5 bases). V lost 2 bases and J 2 bases, leaving 16 bases between the germline ends. The CDR3 has 16 residues. CDR1 and CDR2 (germline): MNHEY, SVGAGI. CDR3 region: CASSYPTHQGTYEQYF. CDR3 nucleotides: TGTGCCAGCAGTTACCCCACCCACCAGGGAACCTACGAGCAGTACTTC.

The chain joins TRBV7-2 to TRBJ1-2; the match to TRBD1 covers 8 bases. Per germline, CDR1 SGHTA and CDR2 FQGNSA. This CDR3 contains 15 residues. Trimming took 5 bases from V and 10 from J; bases not matched to a gene: 15. CDR3 DNA: TGTGCCAGCAGCCCCGACTCTGACAGGGGAAGGTCCTACACCTTC. It yields the protein CASSPDSDRGRSYTF. Supplemented by reference TRBV7-2 and TRBJ1-2, the full variable domain reads GAGVSQSPSNKVTEKGKDVELRCDPISGHTALYWYRQSLGQGLEFLIYFQGNSAPDKSGLPSDRFSAERTGGSVSTLTIQRTQQEDSAVYLCASSPDSDRGRSYTFGSGTRLTVV.

This sequence joins TRBV15 and TRBJ2-1; no firm D call. The germline V and J ends were trimmed by 1 base and 8 bases, with 18 bases remaining between them. This CDR3 contains 16 residues. Germline-derived CDR1 and CDR2 are LNHNV and YYDKDF (reference sequence). In DNA form, the CDR3 reads TGTGCCACCAGCAGAGGGGCCCGAACCCGTTGGTATGAGCAGTTCTTC. Its protein product is CATSRGARTRWYEQFF.

This chain links TRBV5-1 with TRBJ2-2; no clear D gene. Germline CDR1 and CDR2: SGHRS and YFSETQ. The CDR3 contains 13 residues. V was pared by 4 bases and J by 6 bases, with 10 bases between. CDR3 protein: CASSPLTAGELFF. CDR3 bases: TGCGCCAGCAGCCCTCTCACGGCCGGGGAGCTGTTTTTT.

This clone appeared a few times. The chain couples TRBV28 to TRBJ1-1; unclear D gene. Germline V CDR1 and CDR2: MDHEN, SYDVKM. The CDR3 is made up of 13 amino acids. V was trimmed by 3 bases and J by 3 bases, leaving 8 bases between them. CDR3 sequence: CASSFLRDTEAFF. DNA for the CDR3: TGTGCCAGCAGTTTCTTGAGGGACACTGAAGCTTTCTTT.

This clone was recorded a few times. The chain employs TRBV7-2 and TRBJ2-2, with a tentative D call TRBD2 (5 bases). CDR3 length: 15 amino acids. Trimming left V 5 bases short and J 1 base short, with 11 bases between. Germline assignment: CDR1 SGHTA and CDR2 FQGNSA. The chain's CDR3 is CASSPPGRNTGELFF. The CDR3 bases are TGTGCCAGCAGCCCCCCGGGAAGGAACACCGGGGAGCTGTTTTTT.

The V call is TRBV5-6, the J call TRBJ2-5, with 7 nucleotides matching TRBD2. Per the germline V gene, CDR1 is SGHDT and CDR2 is YYEEEE. Trimming at V came to 5 bases and at J to 2 bases, leaving 12 bases not matched to a gene. The CDR3 covers 16 residues. CDR3 in amino acids: CASRGLSGAPQETQYF. In nucleotides, the CDR3 is TGTGCCAGCAGAGGGCTAAGCGGGGCACCTCAAGAGACCCAGTACTTC. The full variable domain, its missing parts supplied by reference TRBV5-6 and TRBJ2-5, is DAGVTQSPTHLIKTRGQQVTLRCSPKSGHDTVSWYQQALGQGPQFIFQYYEEEERQRGNFPDRFSGHQFPNYSSELNVNALLLGDSALYLCASRGLSGAPQETQYFGPGTRLLVL.

The V gene is TRBV5-5, the J gene TRBJ2-7; no definite D call. Per germline, CDR1 SGHKS and CDR2 YYEKEE (reference sequence). Trimming left V 0 bases short and J 2 bases short, with 15 bases between. This CDR3 comprises 16 residues. CDR3 amino acids: CASSLGTSSSTYEQYF. DNA of the CDR3: TGTGCCAGCAGCTTGGGAACGTCCAGTTCCACCTACGAGCAGTACTTC.

This clone was recorded once. The V and J genes are TRBV28 and TRBJ1-5; possible D gene TRBD1, 6 bases. Germline CDR1 is MDHEN and CDR2 is SYDVKM. This CDR3 is built from 14 residues. Between the trimmed V and J ends, which lost 6 bases and 4 bases, there was a span of 13 bases. CDR3 loop: CASRDSLRNQPQHF. The CDR3 region has the DNA TGTGCCAGCAGGGACAGCCTCCGTAATCAGCCCCAGCATTTT.

In DNA form, the CDR3 reads TGTGCCAGCAGCGTAGGTTGGACAGGGCAAGAGACCCAGTACTTC. It codes for CASSVGWTGQETQYF. This chain links TRBV9 with TRBJ2-5; 8 nucleotides match TRBD1. CDR3 length: 15 residues. The junction had 3 bases not matched to a gene; V was cut back by 0 bases and J by 2 bases. Looked up from germline, CDR1 is SGDLS and CDR2 is YYNGEE.

The chain has TRBV9 and TRBJ2-1; D is undetermined. Per germline, CDR1 SGDLS and CDR2 YYNGEE. V lost 0 bases, J lost 10 bases, and 11 bases lay in between. There are 13 residues in the CDR3. The CDR3 nucleotides are TGTGCCAGCAGCGTAGACCCGGCGAGGGAGCAGTTCTTC. It is translated as CASSVDPAREQFF.

V gene TRBV28 combines with J gene TRBJ2-5; 7 bases are a match to TRBD2. Germline V lookup: CDR1 MDHEN, CDR2 SYDVKM. The J segment lost 7 bases and the V segment lost 5 bases, leaving 1 base of the junction unmatched. The length of the CDR3 is 11 residues. In DNA, the CDR3 is TGTGCCAGCAGTCCGGGGGGGACCCAGTACTTC. This gives the protein CASSPGGTQYF.